This T cell receptor beta chain was captured in a study of blood T cell repertoires in COVID-19. The trim removed 2 bases at V and 6 bases at J, leaving 9 bases unmatched. Germline-derived CDR1 and CDR2 are MRHNA and SNTAGT. The CDR3 sequence is 15 residues long. Generated by immunoSEQ multiplex PCR, the TCRdb table keeps only in-frame clones and is missing some. This table has under 40,000 clones, around nine tenths appearing once. This receptor was obtained from a man between 65 and 80 years old with active COVID-19. Sequencing was carried out using peripheral blood. This chain joins TRBV6-4 and TRBJ1-2; 7 nucleotides line up with TRBD1. CDR3 DNA: TGTGCCAGCAGTGACGGGAACAGGGGTATCGATGGCTACACCTTC. Protein: CASSDGNRGIDGYTF.